The entry that follows covers one T cell receptor (beta chain) sequence. Other DNA sequences from this sample encode an identical CDR3 as well. The data belong to a study of blood T cell repertoires in COVID-19. In the study's own analysis: Nucleated cell number was recorded as an estimate derived from reference gene primer amplification. Assay: immunoSEQ multiplex PCR; the TCRdb copy retains only in-frame clones and omits some. Clonal size and the V and J genes are those of that table, whereas D and trimming came from the DNA. The sample shows 400,000 to 450,000 clones, 86% of them seen only once. Germline CDR1 reads SGHRS; CDR2 reads YFSETQ. The CDR3 consists of 14 residues. J was trimmed by 4 bases and V by 3 bases; bases with no gene match: 2.

The specimen was peripheral blood. This clonotype was obtained from a woman aged 25 to 45 with active or convalescent COVID-19. V and J are TRBV5-1 and TRBJ1-2, with TRBD1 matching 11 bases. CDR3 nucleotides: TGCGCCAGCAGCTCTGGACAGGGGGCCTATGGCTACACCTTC. Translation: CASSSGQGAYGYTF.